These 7 T cell receptor beta chains came from one sample sequenced in a study of blood T cell repertoires in COVID-19 (TCRdb year 2020). The library was built by means of the immunoSEQ multiplex PCR assay. The source is immuneACCESS, and TCRdb retained only in-frame sequences with V and J called. Part of the clones is not carried over; for the studies checked, unresolved V genes explain less than half of this, and the remainder is unexplained. The sample table records 250,000 to 350,000 clones; approximately 90% of these occur just once. Of the sample, approximately 3% falls within the top ten clones. Sequenced sample: peripheral blood. The source is a woman under 40 with active or convalescent COVID-19.

The chain has TRBV10-3 and TRBJ2-1; 12 positions match TRBD2. The CDR3 runs 16 residues. J gave up 5 bases and V 10 bases, and 12 bases lay outside the gene matches. In germline, CDR1 is ENHRY, CDR2 SYGVKD. CDR3 in amino acids: CATRTTTSGGHNEQFF. In nucleotides, the CDR3 is TGTGCCACCCGAACGACGACTAGCGGGGGACACAATGAGCAGTTCTTC.

The DNA of the CDR3 is TGTGCCAGCACCCGCCCCACTAGCGGGGGGGACAATGAGCAGTTCTTC. It is translated as CASTRPTSGGDNEQFF. The J gene is TRBJ2-1, the V gene TRBV27; 13 bases fit TRBD2. CDR1 and CDR2 (germline): MNHEY, SMNVEV (reference sequence). This CDR3 is built from 16 residues. J was trimmed by 5 bases and V by 7 bases; bases with no gene match: 8.

The chain combines TRBV4-2 with TRBJ1-2; maybe TRBD1 (6 bases). V was clipped by 0 bases and J by 1 base, with 15 bases between them. The CDR3 runs to 17 residues. CDR1 is LGHNA, CDR2 YNFKEQ, per germline. CDR3 DNA sequence: TGTGCCAGCAGCCAAGAGATCGGCCGGACAGATAACTATGGCTACACCTTC. It yields the protein CASSQEIGRTDNYGYTF.

This sequence joins TRBV29-1 and TRBJ2-5; unclear D gene. V dropped 3 bases and J dropped 5 bases, with 7 bases sitting between them. CDR3 length: 11 amino acids. Germline V gives CDR1 SQVTM, CDR2 ANQGSEA. The CDR3 DNA reads TGCAGCGTTGAGTTCGAGGAGACCCAGTACTTC. Amino acid sequence: CSVEFEETQYF.

This clone was picked up a small number of times. The rearrangement uses TRBV30 and TRBJ1-2; TRBD1 matches at 11 bases. Trimming took 3 bases from V and 7 from J; bases not matched to a gene: 10. Germline values: CDR1 GTSNPN, CDR2 SVGIG (reference sequence). This CDR3 is 15 amino acids long. DNA of the CDR3: TGTGCCTGGAGCGCCGGACCCGGGACAGGGGGTGGCTACACCTTC. This gives the protein CAWSAGPGTGGGYTF.

The chain links TRBV6-2 or TRBV6-3 to TRBJ2-3; TRBD2 aligns across 11 bases. Germline trimming cut 2 bases from V and 5 bases from J; bases unmatched to any gene: 12. In germline, CDR1 is MNHEY, CDR2 SVGEGT. The CDR3 runs 18 residues. CDR3 in DNA: TGTGCCAGCAGTTACAGTAGCGGGGGGGCCGGTTTGTTAGATACGCAGTATTTT. Encoded protein: CASSYSSGGAGLLDTQYF.

The chain links TRBV11-2 to TRBJ2-7; D is ambiguous. The CDR3 consists of 13 residues. Trimming pared 5 bases from V and 7 bases from J, leaving 15 bases between. Germline CDR1 reads SGHAT; CDR2 reads FQNNGV. CDR3 loop: CASSPNAYGEQYF. CDR3 DNA: TGTGCCAGCAGCCCGAACGCTTACGGGGAGCAGTACTTC.